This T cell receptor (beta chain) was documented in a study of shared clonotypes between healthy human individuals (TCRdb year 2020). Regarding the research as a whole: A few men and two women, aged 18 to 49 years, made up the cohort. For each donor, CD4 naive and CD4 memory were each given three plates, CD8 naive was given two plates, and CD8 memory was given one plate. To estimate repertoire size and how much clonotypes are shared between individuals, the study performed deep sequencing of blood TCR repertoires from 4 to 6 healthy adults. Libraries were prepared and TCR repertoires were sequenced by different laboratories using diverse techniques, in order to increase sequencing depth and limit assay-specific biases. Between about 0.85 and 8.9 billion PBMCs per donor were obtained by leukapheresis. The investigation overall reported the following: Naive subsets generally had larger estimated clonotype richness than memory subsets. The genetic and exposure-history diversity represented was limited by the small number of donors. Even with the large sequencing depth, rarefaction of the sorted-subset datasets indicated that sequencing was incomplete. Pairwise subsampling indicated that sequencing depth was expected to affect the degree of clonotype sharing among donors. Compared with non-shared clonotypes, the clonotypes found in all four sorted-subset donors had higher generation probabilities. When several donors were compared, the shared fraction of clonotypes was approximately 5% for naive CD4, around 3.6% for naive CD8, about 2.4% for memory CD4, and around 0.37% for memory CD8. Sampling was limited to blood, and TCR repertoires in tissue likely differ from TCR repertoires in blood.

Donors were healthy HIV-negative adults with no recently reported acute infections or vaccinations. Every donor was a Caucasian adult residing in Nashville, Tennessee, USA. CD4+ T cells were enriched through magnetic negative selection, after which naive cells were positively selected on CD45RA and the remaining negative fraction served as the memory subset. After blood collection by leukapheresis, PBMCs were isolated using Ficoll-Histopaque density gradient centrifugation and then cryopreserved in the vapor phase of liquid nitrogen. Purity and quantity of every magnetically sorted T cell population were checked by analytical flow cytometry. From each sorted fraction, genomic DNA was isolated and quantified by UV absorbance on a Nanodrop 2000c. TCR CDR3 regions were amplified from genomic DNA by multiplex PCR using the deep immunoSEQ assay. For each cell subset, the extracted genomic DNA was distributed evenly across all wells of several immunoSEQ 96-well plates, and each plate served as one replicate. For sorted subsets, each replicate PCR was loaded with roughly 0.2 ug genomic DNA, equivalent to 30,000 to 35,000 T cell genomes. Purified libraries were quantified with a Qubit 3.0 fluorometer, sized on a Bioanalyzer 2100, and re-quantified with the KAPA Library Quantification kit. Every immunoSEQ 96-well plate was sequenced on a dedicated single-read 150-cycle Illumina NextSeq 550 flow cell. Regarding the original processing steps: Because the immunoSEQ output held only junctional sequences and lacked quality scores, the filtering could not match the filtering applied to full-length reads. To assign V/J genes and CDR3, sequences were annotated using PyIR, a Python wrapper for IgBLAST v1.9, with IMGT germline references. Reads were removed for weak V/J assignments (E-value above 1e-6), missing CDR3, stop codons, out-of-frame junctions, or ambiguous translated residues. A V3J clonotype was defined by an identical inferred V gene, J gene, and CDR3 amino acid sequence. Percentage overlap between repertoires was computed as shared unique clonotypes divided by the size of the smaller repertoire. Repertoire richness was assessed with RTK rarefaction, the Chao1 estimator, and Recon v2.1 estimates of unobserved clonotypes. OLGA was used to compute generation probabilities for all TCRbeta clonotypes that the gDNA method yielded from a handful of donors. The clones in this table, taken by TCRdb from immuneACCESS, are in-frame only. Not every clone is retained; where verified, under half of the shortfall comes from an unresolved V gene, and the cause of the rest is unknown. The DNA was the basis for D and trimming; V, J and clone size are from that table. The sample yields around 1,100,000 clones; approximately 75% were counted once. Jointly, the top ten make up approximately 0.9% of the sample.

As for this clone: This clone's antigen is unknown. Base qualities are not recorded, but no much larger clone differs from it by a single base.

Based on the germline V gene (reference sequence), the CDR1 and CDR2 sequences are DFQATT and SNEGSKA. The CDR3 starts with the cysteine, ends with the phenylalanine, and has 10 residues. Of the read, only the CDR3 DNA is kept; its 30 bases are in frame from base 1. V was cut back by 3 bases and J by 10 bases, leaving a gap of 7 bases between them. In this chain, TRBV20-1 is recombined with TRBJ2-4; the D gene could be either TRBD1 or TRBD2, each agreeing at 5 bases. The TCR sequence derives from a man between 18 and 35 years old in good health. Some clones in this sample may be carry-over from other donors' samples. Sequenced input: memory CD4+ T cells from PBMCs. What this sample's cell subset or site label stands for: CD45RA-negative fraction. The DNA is TGCAGTGCTAGCTGGGGGATTCAGTACTTC. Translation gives CSASWGIQYF.